Shown below are 26 T cell receptor beta chains from a single sample sequenced in a study of Ad26.COV2.S vaccination and SARS-CoV-2 variants. The assay was immunoSEQ multiplex PCR, and TCRdb's table has in-frame clones only and misses some. The table shows hundreds of thousands of clones, with 89% occurring only once. Indicated treatment: about 20 received Ad26.COV2.S at low or high dose, single or two shots; roughly five received placebo; per-sample allocation not given. Collection of samples fell on day 63 after the first vaccine or placebo injection. This specimen consisted of peripheral blood, obtained in a trial of Ad26.COV2.S vaccine versus placebo. The receptors shown here come from a person aged 18-60 years who received the Ad26.COV2.S COVID-19 vaccine or a placebo.

The sample holds one count of this clone. The chain employs TRBV13 and TRBJ2-5, with D maybe TRBD1 (6 bases). Per germline, CDR1 PRHDT and CDR2 FYEKMQ (reference sequence). The CDR3 totals 14 residues. V lost 2 bases and J lost 4, with 11 bases in between. CDR3 sequence reads: CASSLQGMGETQYF. CDR3 DNA: TGTGCCAGCAGCTTACAGGGGATGGGAGAGACCCAGTACTTC.

The chain uses TRBV7-2 and TRBJ2-7, with D perhaps matching TRBD2 (6 bases). V gave up 5 bases and J gave up 12 bases, with 17 bases separating them. The CDR3 is made up of 12 amino acids. Looked up from germline, CDR1 is SGHTA and CDR2 is FQGNSA. CDR3 DNA sequence: TGTGCCAGCAGCGCGGGGACCTCTCTTGCGTACGTC. It translates to CASSAGTSLAYV.

The chain recombines TRBV7-2 with TRBJ2-2, with no clear D. The CDR3 is 14 amino acids. V was pared by 1 base and J by 3 bases, with 6 bases between. Germline V CDR1 and CDR2: SGHTA, FQGNSA. In nucleotides, the CDR3 is TGTGCCAGCAGCTTAGTGCTTGACACCGGGGAGCTGTTTTTT. Its translation: CASSLVLDTGELFF.

J is TRBJ1-2 and V is TRBV27; 8 bases fit TRBD1. Germline V lookup: CDR1 MNHEY, CDR2 SMNVEV (reference sequence). V was clipped by 4 bases and J by 7 bases; unmatched bases: 11. This CDR3 contains 15 residues. DNA of the CDR3: TGTGCCAGCAGTTCGTACAACAGGGGGGGGATTGGCTACACCTTC. It codes for CASSSYNRGGIGYTF.

The chain recombines TRBV5-1 with TRBJ1-1; TRBD1 agrees at 7 bases. The CDR3 loop spans 14 amino acids. V trimming: 4 bases; J trimming: 6 bases; junction bases outside the gene matches: 9. Germline loops: CDR1 SGHRS, CDR2 YFSETQ. The CDR3 spells CASSHDRVYAEAFF. The CDR3 DNA follows: TGCGCCAGCAGCCACGACAGGGTATACGCTGAAGCTTTCTTT.

CDR3 nucleotide sequence: TGTGCCAGCACCTTTGGGACAGGGTTGAGGGGCTACACCTTC. It is translated as CASTFGTGLRGYTF. This chain joins TRBV28 and TRBJ1-2, with 9 positions matching TRBD1. The CDR3 covers 14 residues. The germline V gene encodes CDR1 MDHEN and CDR2 SYDVKM. Trimming cost V 7 bases and J 8 bases; bases outside gene matches: 11.

The chain employs TRBV13 and TRBJ2-2, with D unresolved. Trimming left V 3 bases short and J 5 bases short, with 10 bases between. The CDR3 extends over 14 amino acids. Germline-derived CDR1 and CDR2 are PRHDT and FYEKMQ (reference sequence). The CDR3 coding sequence is TGTGCCAGCAGCTTTGGACGGAAGACCGGGGAGCTGTTTTTT. It specifies CASSFGRKTGELFF.

V and J are TRBV9 and TRBJ1-1; a weak D match, TRBD1 (6 bases). V shed 2 bases and J shed 0 bases, with 11 bases lying between them. Germline V gives CDR1 SGDLS, CDR2 YYNGEE. The CDR3 is 15 residues long. The CDR3 sequence: CASSVAGHLNTEAFF. The CDR3 DNA is TGTGCCAGCAGCGTGGCGGGACACCTGAACACTGAAGCTTTCTTT.

This clone has just one count. This chain connects TRBV20-1 to TRBJ2-3; D possibly corresponds to TRBD1 (6 bases). Trimming shortened V by 3 bases and J by 1 base, and 23 bases separated the two germline ends. The CDR3 runs 18 residues. In germline, CDR1 is DFQATT, CDR2 SNEGSKA (reference sequence). CDR3 DNA: TGCAGTGCTAGTCCCTCCAGGGGCAGCCCGAGACGCACAGATACGCAGTATTTT. Its translation: CSASPSRGSPRRTDTQYF.

The chain couples TRBV20-1 to TRBJ1-1; no reliable D call. The CDR3 totals 11 residues. Germline values: CDR1 DFQATT, CDR2 SNEGSKA (reference sequence). This CDR3 reads CRPSLGREAFF. In DNA form, the CDR3 reads TGCAGACCTTCACTGGGGAGGGAAGCTTTCTTT.

This clone was counted only a few times. The chain uses TRBV7-3 and TRBJ2-2; TRBD2 matches at 7 bases. The length of the CDR3 is 14 residues. V dropped 5 bases and J dropped 8; count of bases not matched to a gene: 8. The germline V gene encodes CDR1 SGHTA and CDR2 FQGTGA. CDR3 bases: TGTGCCAGCAGCAAAGAAACTAGCGCTGGGGAGCTGTTTTTT. Protein product: CASSKETSAGELFF.

The chain joins TRBV6-6 to TRBJ1-6, with D maybe TRBD1 (6 bases). The length of the CDR3 is 15 residues. V gave up 6 bases and J gave up 4 bases, with 13 bases separating them. Germline-derived CDR1 and CDR2 are MNHNY and SVGAGI (reference sequence). CDR3 in DNA: TGTGCCAGCAGAGCCGGGACAAAATATAATTCACCCCTCCACTTT. This translates into CASRAGTKYNSPLHF.

This chain uses TRBV9 with TRBJ2-1, with a tentative D call TRBD2 (6 bases). This CDR3 is 18 amino acids long. Trimming pared 4 bases from V and 1 base from J, leaving 21 bases between. CDR1 and CDR2 from the germline V gene are SGDLS and YYNGEE. The CDR3 region is CASSSGLPPGVSYNEQFF. The CDR3 DNA sequence: TGTGCCAGCAGCTCGGGACTCCCCCCCGGCGTGTCCTACAATGAGCAGTTCTTC. Together with reference TRBV9 and TRBJ2-1, the CDR3 gives the full variable domain: DSGVTQTPKHLITATGQRVTLRCSPRSGDLSVYWYQQSLDQGLQFLIQYYNGEERAKGNILERFSAQQFPDLHSELNLSSLELGDSALYFCASSSGLPPGVSYNEQFFGPGTRLTVL.

The V call is TRBV7-2, the J call TRBJ2-1, with unresolved D. The germline CDR1 and CDR2 sequences are SGHTA and FQGNSA. CDR3 length: 11 residues. Trimming took 5 bases from V and 6 from J, leaving 5 bases between them. CDR3 sequence reads: CASSQSNEQFF. DNA of the CDR3: TGTGCCAGCAGCCAGTCCAATGAGCAGTTCTTC. Looking up the rest from reference TRBV7-2 and TRBJ2-1 gives the full variable domain: GAGVSQSPSNKVTEKGKDVELRCDPISGHTALYWYRQSLGQGLEFLIYFQGNSAPDKSGLPSDRFSAERTGGSVSTLTIQRTQQEDSAVYLCASSQSNEQFFGPGTRLTVL.

The chain employs TRBV7-2 and TRBJ2-1; D is possibly TRBD1 or TRBD2 (5 bases each). The V end lost 8 bases, the J end lost 6 bases, and 20 bases lay between the germline ends. The CDR3 spans 15 residues. The germline V gene encodes CDR1 SGHTA and CDR2 FQGNSA. CDR3 DNA: TGTGCCAGCTCGAGGGCCGGGGCAGGTAGCAATGAGCAGTTCTTC. This translates into CASSRAGAGSNEQFF.

The chain recombines TRBV4-2 with TRBJ1-1; 7 bases line up with TRBD1. V trimming: 4 bases; J trimming: 11 bases; junction bases outside the gene matches: 10. The germline CDR1 and CDR2 sequences are LGHNA and YNFKEQ. The CDR3 runs 13 residues. DNA for the CDR3: TGTGCCAGCAGCCCCAGACAGGGCCCGGTGGCTTTCTTT. It is translated as CASSPRQGPVAFF.

The rearrangement joins TRBV27 to TRBJ2-7; TRBD1 agrees at 7 bases. The CDR3 has 11 residues. With V trimmed by 7 bases and J by 9 bases, 6 bases remained unmatched. Per the germline V gene, CDR1 is MNHEY and CDR2 is SMNVEV (reference sequence). CDR3 nucleotide sequence: TGTGCCAGCAATCACAGGGGCTTGCAGTACTTC. This sequence encodes CASNHRGLQYF.

The chain has TRBV4-2 and TRBJ2-7; D gene ambiguous. The CDR3 has 14 amino acids. V lost 2 bases and J 0 bases, leaving 8 bases between the germline ends. Per germline, CDR1 LGHNA and CDR2 YNFKEQ. CDR3 sequence: CASSQTDSSYEQYF. The CDR3 DNA is TGTGCCAGCAGCCAAACAGATAGCTCCTACGAGCAGTACTTC.

For the CDR3, the DNA is TGCGCCAGCAGCCCCAACGGCTATAGCAATCAGCCCCAGCATTTT. Amino acid sequence: CASSPNGYSNQPQHF. The chain joins TRBV4-1 to TRBJ1-5; D call uncertain. CDR1 MGHRA and CDR2 YSYEKL come from the germline V gene. This CDR3 has 15 residues. V was trimmed by 4 bases and J by 0 bases, leaving 10 bases between them.

The V call is TRBV15, the J call TRBJ1-1; D not certain. Germline V gene data show CDR1 as LNHNV and CDR2 as YYDKDF (reference sequence). This CDR3 is built from 17 residues. V dropped 0 bases and J dropped 0 bases, with 14 bases sitting between them. CDR3 amino acids: CATSRDRSGRLNTEAFF. CDR3 nucleotide sequence: TGTGCCACCAGCAGAGATCGAAGCGGCAGATTGAACACTGAAGCTTTCTTT.

This clone was detected once. The gene calls are TRBV27 and TRBJ1-4; possible D gene TRBD1, 6 bases. This CDR3 is 14 amino acids long. Germline V CDR1 and CDR2: MNHEY, SMNVEV (reference sequence). The V end lost 3 bases, the J end lost 8 bases, and 13 bases lay between the germline ends. The CDR3 DNA follows: TGTGCCAGCAGTTTTTTGGGGGCTGACGAAAAACTGTTTTTT. Translation: CASSFLGADEKLFF.

CDR3 loop: CASSLARGGYNEQFF. DNA for the CDR3: TGTGCCAGCAGCTTAGCCCGGGGGGGCTACAATGAGCAGTTCTTC. This chain links TRBV11-2 with TRBJ2-1; 8 positions match TRBD2. The CDR3 totals 15 residues. CDR1 is SGHAT, CDR2 FQNNGV, per germline. Trimming at V came to 1 base and at J to 3 bases, leaving 2 bases not matched to a gene.

The CDR3 loop reads CASSTVPGAEAFF. CDR3 nucleotides: TGTGCCAGCAGTACAGTTCCCGGCGCTGAAGCTTTCTTT. The chain joins TRBV27 to TRBJ1-1; D unclear. With 5 bases removed from V and 6 bases from J, the gap between germline ends came to 13 bases. Per the germline V gene, CDR1 is MNHEY and CDR2 is SMNVEV (reference sequence). The CDR3 covers 13 residues.

The chain joins TRBV5-8 to TRBJ2-1; 10 bases align to TRBD2. V lost 6 bases and J lost 5; bases outside the gene matches: 11. Looked up from germline, CDR1 is SGHTS and CDR2 is YDEGEE. This CDR3 has 16 residues. The DNA of the CDR3 is TGTGCCAGCACCCCCCGAGCGGGAGGGCCGCACAATGAGCAGTTCTTC. Translating gives CASTPRAGGPHNEQFF.

This clone was seen once. The V and J genes are TRBV11-2 and TRBJ1-1; TRBD1 matches at 8 bases. V gave up 0 bases and J gave up 11 bases; unmatched junction bases: 5. CDR1 SGHAT and CDR2 FQNNGV come from the germline V gene. This CDR3 has 13 amino acids. The CDR3 region has the DNA TGTGCCAGCAGCTTAGAGTGGCAGGGGGCGGCTTTCTTT. Its protein is CASSLEWQGAAFF.

V and J are TRBV30 and TRBJ2-5; perhaps TRBD2 as D (6 bases). V was clipped by 0 bases and J by 4 bases, with 15 bases between them. This CDR3 is 15 amino acids long. Germline V gene data show CDR1 as GTSNPN and CDR2 as SVGIG (reference sequence). The CDR3 here is CAWSVHGGQGETQYF. The CDR3 DNA reads as TGTGCCTGGAGTGTACACGGGGGTCAGGGAGAGACCCAGTACTTC.